The clone carrying this T cell receptor (beta chain) was observed a handful of times. Its antigen is not identified. The CDR3 is 16 amino acids. This record belongs to a study of response to subunit inactivated influenza vaccine. TCRdb called the RT-PCR reads again in MiXCR, with one record for every CDR3 protein. The table records 500,000 or so distinct CDR3 sequences, approximately 16% of them present only once. Study outcomes and limitations: Seasonal influenza vaccination, on each occasion, was suggested by the authors to recruit few new T cells.

The sequencing here drew on CD4+ T cells sorted from PBMCs, taken around 25 months after vaccination. The receptor comes from a man between 50 and 75 years old who received an inactivated influenza vaccine. V gene TRBV21-1 combines with J gene TRBJ2-7; the D call in the table, TRBD1, was not verified against the DNA. TRBV21-1 is a known pseudogene. CDR3: CASPSRDRDLPGEQYF. For the CDR3, the DNA is TGTGCCAGCCCGTCCCGGGACAGGGATCTCCCGGGGGAGCAGTACTTC.